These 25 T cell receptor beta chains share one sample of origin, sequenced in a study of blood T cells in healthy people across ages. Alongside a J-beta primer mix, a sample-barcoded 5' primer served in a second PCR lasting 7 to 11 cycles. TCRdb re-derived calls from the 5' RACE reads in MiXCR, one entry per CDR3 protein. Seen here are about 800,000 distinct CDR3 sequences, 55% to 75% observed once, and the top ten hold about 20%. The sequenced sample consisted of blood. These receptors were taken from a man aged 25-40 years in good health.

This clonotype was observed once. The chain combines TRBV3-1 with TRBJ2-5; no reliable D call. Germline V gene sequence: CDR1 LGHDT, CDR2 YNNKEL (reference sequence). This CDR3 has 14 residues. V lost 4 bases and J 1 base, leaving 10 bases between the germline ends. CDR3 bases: TGTGCCAGCAGCCCCCCCCAGCTCCAAGAGACCCAGTACTTC. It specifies CASSPPQLQETQYF.

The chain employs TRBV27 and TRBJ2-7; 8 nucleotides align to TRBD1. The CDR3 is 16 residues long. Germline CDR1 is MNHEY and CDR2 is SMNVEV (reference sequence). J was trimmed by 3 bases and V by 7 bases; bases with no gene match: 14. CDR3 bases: TGTGCCAGCAAAGTGACAGGGGAAAGGCTTTACTACGAGCAGTACTTC. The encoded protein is CASKVTGERLYYEQYF.

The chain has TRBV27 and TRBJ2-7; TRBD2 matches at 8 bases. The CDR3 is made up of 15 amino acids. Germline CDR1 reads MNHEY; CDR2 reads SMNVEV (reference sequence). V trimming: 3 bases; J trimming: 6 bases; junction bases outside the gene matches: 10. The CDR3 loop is CASSFTGGLVGEQYF. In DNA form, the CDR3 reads TGTGCCAGCAGTTTTACGGGGGGACTAGTAGGCGAGCAGTACTTC.

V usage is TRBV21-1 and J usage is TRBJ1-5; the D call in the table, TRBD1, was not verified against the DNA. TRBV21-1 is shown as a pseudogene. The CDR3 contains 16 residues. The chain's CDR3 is CASSALRSGCNQPQHF. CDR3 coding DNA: TGTGCCAGCAGCGCCCTGAGAAGCGGTTGCAATCAGCCCCAGCATTTT.

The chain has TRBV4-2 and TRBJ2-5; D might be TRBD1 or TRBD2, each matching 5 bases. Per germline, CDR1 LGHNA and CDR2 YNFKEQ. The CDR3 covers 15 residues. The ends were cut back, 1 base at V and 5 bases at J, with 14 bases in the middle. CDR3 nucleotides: TGTGCCAGCAGCCAAGTGGGGGAGAAGAGGGAGACCCAGTACTTC. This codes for CASSQVGEKRETQYF.

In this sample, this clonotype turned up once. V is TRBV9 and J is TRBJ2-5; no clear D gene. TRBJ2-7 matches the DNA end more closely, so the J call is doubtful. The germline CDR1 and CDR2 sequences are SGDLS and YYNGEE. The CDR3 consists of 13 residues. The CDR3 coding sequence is TGTGCCAGCAGCCCCTACTGGGCTGGCGAGCAGTACTTC. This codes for CASSPYWAGEQYF.

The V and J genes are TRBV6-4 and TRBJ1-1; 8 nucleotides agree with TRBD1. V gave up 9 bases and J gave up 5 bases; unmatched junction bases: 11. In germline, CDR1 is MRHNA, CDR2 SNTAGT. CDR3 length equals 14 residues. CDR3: CASRGDRTRTEAFF. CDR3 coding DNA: TGTGCCAGTCGGGGGGACAGGACTAGGACTGAAGCTTTCTTT.

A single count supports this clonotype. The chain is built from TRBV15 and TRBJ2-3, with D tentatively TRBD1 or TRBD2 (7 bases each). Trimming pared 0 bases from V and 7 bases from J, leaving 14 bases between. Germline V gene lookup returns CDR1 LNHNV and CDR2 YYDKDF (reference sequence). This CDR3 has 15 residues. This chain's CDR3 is CATSRDPQGGNTQYF. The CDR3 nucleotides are TGTGCCACCAGCAGAGACCCCCAGGGGGGGAATACGCAGTATTTT.

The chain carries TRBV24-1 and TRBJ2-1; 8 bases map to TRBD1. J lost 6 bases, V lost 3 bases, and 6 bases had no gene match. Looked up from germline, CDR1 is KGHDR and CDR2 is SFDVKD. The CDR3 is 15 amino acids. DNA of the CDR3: TGTGCCACCAGTGATGCCCGGGGGACAGGCAATGAGCAGTTCTTC. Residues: CATSDARGTGNEQFF.

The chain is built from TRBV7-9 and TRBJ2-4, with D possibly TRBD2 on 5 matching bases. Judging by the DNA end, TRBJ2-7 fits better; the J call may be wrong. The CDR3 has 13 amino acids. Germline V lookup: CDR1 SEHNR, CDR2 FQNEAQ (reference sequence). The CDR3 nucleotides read TGTGCCAGCAGCTTCCATTCCGGGGACGAGCAGTACTTC. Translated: CASSFHSGDEQYF.

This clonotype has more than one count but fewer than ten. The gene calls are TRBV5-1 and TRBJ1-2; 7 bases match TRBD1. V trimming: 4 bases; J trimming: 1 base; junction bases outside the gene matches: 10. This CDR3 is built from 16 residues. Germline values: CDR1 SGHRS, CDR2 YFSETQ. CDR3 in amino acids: CASSRTGLGINYGYTF. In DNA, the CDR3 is TGCGCCAGCAGCCGGACAGGTCTGGGAATTAACTATGGCTACACCTTC.

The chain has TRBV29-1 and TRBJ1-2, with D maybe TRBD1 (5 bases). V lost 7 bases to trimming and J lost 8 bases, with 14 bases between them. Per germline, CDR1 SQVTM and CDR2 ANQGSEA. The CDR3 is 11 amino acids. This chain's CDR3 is CSAGRDEGYTF. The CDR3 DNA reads TGCAGCGCTGGCAGGGACGAGGGCTACACCTTC.

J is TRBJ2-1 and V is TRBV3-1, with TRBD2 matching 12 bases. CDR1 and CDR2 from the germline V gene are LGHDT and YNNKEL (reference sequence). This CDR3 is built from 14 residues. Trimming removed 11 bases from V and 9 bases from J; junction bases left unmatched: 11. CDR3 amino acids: CAASGRAVGSEQFF. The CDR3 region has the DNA TGTGCCGCTAGCGGGAGGGCCGTCGGTAGTGAGCAGTTCTTC.

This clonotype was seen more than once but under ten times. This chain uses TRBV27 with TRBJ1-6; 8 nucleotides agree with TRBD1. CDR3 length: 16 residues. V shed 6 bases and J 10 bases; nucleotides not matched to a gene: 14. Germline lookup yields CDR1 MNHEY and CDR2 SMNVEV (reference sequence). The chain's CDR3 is CASRTSTRGRGSPLHF. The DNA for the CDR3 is TGTGCCAGCAGAACCTCGACCAGGGGGCGCGGCTCACCCCTCCACTTT.

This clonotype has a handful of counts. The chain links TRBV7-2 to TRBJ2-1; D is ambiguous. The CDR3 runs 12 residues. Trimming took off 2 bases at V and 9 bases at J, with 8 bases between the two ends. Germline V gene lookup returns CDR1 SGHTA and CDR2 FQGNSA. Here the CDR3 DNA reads TGTGCCAGCAGCTTACAGGCATTTGAGCAGTTCTTC. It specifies CASSLQAFEQFF.

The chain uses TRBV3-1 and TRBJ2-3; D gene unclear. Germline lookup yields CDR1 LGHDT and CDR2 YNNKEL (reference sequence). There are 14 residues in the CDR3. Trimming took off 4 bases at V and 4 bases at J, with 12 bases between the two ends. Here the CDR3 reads CASSPARGADTQYF. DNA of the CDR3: TGTGCCAGCAGCCCCGCCAGAGGCGCAGATACGCAGTATTTT.

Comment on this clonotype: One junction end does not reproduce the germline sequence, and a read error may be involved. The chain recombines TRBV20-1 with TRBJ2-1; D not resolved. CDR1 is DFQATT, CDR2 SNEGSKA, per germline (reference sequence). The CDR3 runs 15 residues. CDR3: CRARDGSDWGNEQFF. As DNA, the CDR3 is TGCAGGGCTAGAGACGGGTCCGATTGGGGCAATGAGCAGTTCTTC.

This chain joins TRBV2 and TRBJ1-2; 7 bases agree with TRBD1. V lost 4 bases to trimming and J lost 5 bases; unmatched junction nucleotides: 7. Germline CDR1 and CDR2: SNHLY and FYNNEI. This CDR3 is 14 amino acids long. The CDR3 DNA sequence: TGTGCCAGCAGTGGTATGGGACAGATTTATGGCTACACCTTC. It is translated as CASSGMGQIYGYTF.

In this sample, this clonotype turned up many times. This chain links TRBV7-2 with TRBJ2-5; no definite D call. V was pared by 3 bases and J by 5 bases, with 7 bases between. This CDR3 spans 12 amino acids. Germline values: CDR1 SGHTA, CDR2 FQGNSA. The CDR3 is CASSLTVETQYF. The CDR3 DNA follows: TGTGCCAGCAGCTTGACGGTGGAGACCCAGTACTTC.

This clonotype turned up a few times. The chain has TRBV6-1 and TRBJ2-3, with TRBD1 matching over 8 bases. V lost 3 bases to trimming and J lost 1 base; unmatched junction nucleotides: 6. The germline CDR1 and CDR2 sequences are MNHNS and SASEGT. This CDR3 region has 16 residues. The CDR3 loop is CASSDGGQGGTDTQYF. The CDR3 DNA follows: TGTGCCAGCAGTGACGGTGGACAGGGAGGCACAGATACGCAGTATTTT.

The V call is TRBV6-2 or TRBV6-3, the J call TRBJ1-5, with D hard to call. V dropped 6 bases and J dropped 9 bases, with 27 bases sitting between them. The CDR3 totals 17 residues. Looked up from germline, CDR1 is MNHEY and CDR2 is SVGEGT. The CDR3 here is CASSPRGLRVVLSPQHF. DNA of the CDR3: TGTGCCAGCAGCCCGCGCGGCCTAAGGGTTGTCCTTTCGCCCCAGCATTTT.

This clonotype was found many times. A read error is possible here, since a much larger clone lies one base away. The CDR3 DNA reads TGCGCCAGCAGCTTACTAGCGGCCCCTGGCAATGAGCAGTACTTC. Translated, it gives CASSLLAAPGNEQYF. The gene calls are TRBV4-1 and TRBJ2-5, with 8 bases fitting TRBD2. The CDR3 length is 15 residues. Germline V lookup: CDR1 MGHRA, CDR2 YSYEKL. V was pared by 5 bases and J by 11 bases, with 16 bases of the junction left unmatched.

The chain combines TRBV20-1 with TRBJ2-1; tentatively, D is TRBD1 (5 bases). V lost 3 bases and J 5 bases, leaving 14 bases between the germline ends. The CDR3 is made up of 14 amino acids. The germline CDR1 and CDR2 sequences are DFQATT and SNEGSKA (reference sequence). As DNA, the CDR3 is TGCAGTGCTAGTCAGCAGGACAAGAACAATGAGCAGTTCTTC. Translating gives CSASQQDKNNEQFF.

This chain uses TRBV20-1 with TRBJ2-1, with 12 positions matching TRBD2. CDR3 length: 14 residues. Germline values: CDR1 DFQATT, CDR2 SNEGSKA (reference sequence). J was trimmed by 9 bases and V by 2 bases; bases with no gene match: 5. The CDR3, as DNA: TGCAGTGCTAGACAGCTAGCGGGGGGGCCTGAGCAGTTCTTC. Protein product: CSARQLAGGPEQFF.

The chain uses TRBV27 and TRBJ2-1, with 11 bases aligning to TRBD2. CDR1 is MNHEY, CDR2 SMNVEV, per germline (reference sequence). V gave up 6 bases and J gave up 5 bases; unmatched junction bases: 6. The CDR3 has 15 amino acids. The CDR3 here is CASRAGTSGNNEQFF. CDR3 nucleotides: TGTGCCAGCAGAGCCGGGACTAGCGGCAACAATGAGCAGTTCTTC.